This is a list of T cell receptor beta chains from one sample in a study of monozygotic twins with inflammatory bowel disease. From the 5' RACE reads, TCRdb lists one entry per CDR3 protein and no DNA. This repertoire comprises 150,000 to 200,000 distinct CDR3 sequences; its ten largest clones make up 2.5% to 3%. The sequencing input was blood. The receptors here all came from a human donor with ulcerative colitis or Crohn's disease, or a healthy co-twin of an affected twin (not recorded which). Each CDR3 is given with its conserved first and last residue.

CASSYPPQDEKLFF TRBJ1-4 TRBV11-2
CASSQSGTTSGANVLTF TRBJ2-6 TRBV12-3/TRBV12-4
CASSLAGTEVDTQYF TRBJ2-3 TRBV5-1
CSARLRGWDHTGELFF TRBJ2-2 TRBV20-1
CATSDRSGTAQETQYF TRBJ2-5 TRBV24-1
CASFPGTGLYEQYF TRBJ2-7 TRBV5-6
CASSLKGGGLRTSSYNEQFF TRBJ2-1 TRBV7-2
CASSFGTSGHNEQFF TRBJ2-1 TRBV7-3
CASSLEVAGGTDTQYF TRBJ2-3 TRBV5-1
CASSLETGNQPQHF TRBJ1-5 TRBV7-8
CASSPQLAGGRYNEQFF TRBJ2-1 TRBV9
CASSFVAALRQGERETQYF TRBJ2-5 TRBV12-3/TRBV12-4
CASSFAGGRPPGANVLTF TRBJ2-6 TRBV5-6
CASSDRTENSPLHF TRBJ1-6 TRBV27
CASSFRSTDTQYF TRBJ2-3 TRBV12-3/TRBV12-4
CASSSRSGSGEQYF TRBJ2-7 TRBV7-2
CASSLGVSDYTDTQYF TRBJ2-3 TRBV12-3/TRBV12-4
CASSSTVDEQYF TRBJ2-7 TRBV27
CASSPGPSGVNEQFF TRBJ2-1 TRBV27
CASAPMRDWGDEQFF TRBJ2-1 TRBV5-1
CASSVDGGVTGELFF TRBJ2-2 TRBV9
CASSYFPGSGNTIYF TRBJ1-3 TRBV6-5
CASSQDLRNYEGYTF TRBJ1-2 TRBV14
CASSRLAGDAGELFF TRBJ2-2 TRBV4-2
CASSQEPSDYEQYF TRBJ2-7 TRBV4-1
CASSTWTVYNSNQPQHF TRBJ1-5 TRBV19
CASRKGNGYTF TRBJ1-2 TRBV3-1
CASSLGLGRNTGELFF TRBJ2-2 TRBV7-2
CASSSGQDVNNEQFF TRBJ2-1 TRBV12-3/TRBV12-4
CASSQLGTGGAEQYF TRBJ2-7 TRBV7-2
CASSPGMNSYEQYF TRBJ2-7 TRBV14
CASRGEGNQPQHF TRBJ1-5 TRBV12-3/TRBV12-4
CASSPTGTEGLNTEAFF TRBJ1-1 TRBV18
CATSIDRVAGELFF TRBJ2-2 TRBV15
CASSSLLGYEQYF TRBJ2-7 TRBV12-3/TRBV12-4
CASSLGGNADTQYF TRBJ2-3 TRBV7-2
CASSWIGRSHEQYF TRBJ2-7 TRBV5-1
CASRTTSGLDTEAFF TRBJ1-1 TRBV11-2
CASRALSGSGANVLTF TRBJ2-6 TRBV6-1
CASSPGLAASYEQYF TRBJ2-7 TRBV5-1
CASWDRANTEAFF TRBJ1-1 TRBV19
CATSGEDFHYNEQFF TRBJ2-1 TRBV24-1
CASSYAGQLYGYTF TRBJ1-2 TRBV6-2/TRBV6-3
CASSPRDSQFF TRBJ2-1 TRBV18
CASKEGYNEQFF TRBJ2-1 TRBV19
CASSPPGRTDTQYF TRBJ2-3 TRBV18
CASRMGSSYNSPLHF TRBJ1-6 TRBV12-3/TRBV12-4
CSAQPGAGGTYEQYF TRBJ2-7 TRBV20-1
CSGQNNYGYTF TRBJ1-2 TRBV20-1
CASSLHSGNVFIF TRBJ2-5 TRBV7-6
CASSLGRAGVYNEQFF TRBJ2-1 TRBV7-8
CAWSVNRGIGHTEAFF TRBJ1-1 TRBV30
CSVDPGTGTYEQYF TRBJ2-7 TRBV29-1
CASSLSLDYTYEQYF TRBJ2-7 TRBV5-1
CSARGVSDTQYF TRBJ2-3 TRBV20-1